The 18 T cell receptor beta chains below were found in one sample sequenced in a study of blood T cells in healthy people across ages. A J-beta primer mix and a sample-barcoded 5' primer were used in a second PCR of roughly 6 to 12 cycles. TCRdb reprocessed the 5' RACE reads via MiXCR and lists one record per CDR3 protein. The repertoire holds around 870,000 distinct CDR3 sequences, with about 30% as singletons. The specimen was blood. The origin of the receptors is a woman older than 75 in good health.

This clonotype showed up many times. The chain couples TRBV9 to TRBJ2-1, with D tentatively TRBD1 or TRBD2 (5 bases each). The V end lost 5 bases, the J end lost 1 base, and 13 bases lay between the germline ends. The CDR3 spans 15 residues. The V gene's germline CDR1 is SGDLS and CDR2 YYNGEE. CDR3 sequence: CASSARGQSYNEQFF. CDR3 sequence (DNA): TGTGCCAGCAGTGCGAGGGGCCAATCCTACAATGAGCAGTTCTTC. Full variable domain (rest looked up from reference TRBV9 and TRBJ2-1): DSGVTQTPKHLITATGQRVTLRCSPRSGDLSVYWYQQSLDQGLQFLIQYYNGEERAKGNILERFSAQQFPDLHSELNLSSLELGDSALYFCASSARGQSYNEQFFGPGTRLTVL.

This clonotype was counted ten times or more. The rearrangement links TRBV7-9 to TRBJ1-5, with 8 nucleotides matching TRBD1. J was trimmed by 6 bases and V by 5 bases; bases with no gene match: 6. Germline CDR1 and CDR2: SEHNR and FQNEAQ (reference sequence). The CDR3 consists of 14 residues. Here the CDR3 DNA reads TGTGCCAGCAGCCTTCAGGGGGCGGCTCAGCCCCAGCATTTT. This gives the protein CASSLQGAAQPQHF.

Details on this clonotype: A clone one base away is much larger, so this may be a read error. The V call is TRBV5-1, the J call TRBJ2-1, with TRBD2 matching 8 bases. The length of the CDR3 is 13 residues. Germline CDR1 reads SGHRS; CDR2 reads YFSETQ. The CDR3 loop reads CTSMTSVANEQFF. Here the CDR3 DNA reads TGCACCAGCATGACTAGCGTCGCAAATGAGCAGTTCTTC.

A remark on this clonotype: One base away lies a much larger clone, so this may be a sequencing read error. The genes are TRBV7-9 and TRBJ2-1, with D possibly being TRBD1 (8 bases). Germline lookup yields CDR1 SEHNR and CDR2 FQNEAQ (reference sequence). CDR3 size: 15 residues. V lost 7 bases to trimming and J lost 8 bases, with 21 bases between them. The CDR3 protein is CASTLQGDAGDEQFF. The CDR3 DNA is TGTGCCAGCACATTACAGGGGGATGCGGGAGATGAGCAGTTCTTC.

The chain has TRBV7-2 and TRBJ2-5; weak D call: TRBD1 (7 bases). Germline-derived CDR1 and CDR2 are SGHTA and FQGNSA. Trimming cost V 5 bases and J 11 bases, with 18 bases left between them. The length of the CDR3 is 13 residues. The CDR3 loop reads CASSLGRGTEQYF. CDR3 sequence (DNA): TGTGCCAGCAGCCTAGGACGGGGGACAGAGCAGTACTTC.

This clonotype appeared a few times. It may be a read error: a sequence one base away is much more abundant. The V and J genes are TRBV7-9 and TRBJ2-2; weak D call: TRBD2 (5 bases). Germline values: CDR1 SEHNR, CDR2 FQNEAQ (reference sequence). This CDR3 contains 14 residues. CDR3 sequence reads: CASSSTLNTGERFF. As DNA, the CDR3 is TGTGCCAGCAGCTCGACTCTTAACACCGGGGAGCGGTTTTTT.

The J gene is TRBJ1-1, the V gene TRBV25-1; TRBD1 matches at 9 bases. The CDR3 is made up of 15 amino acids. CDR1 and CDR2 (germline): MGHDK, SYGVNS. J was trimmed by 6 bases and V by 6 bases; bases with no gene match: 11. The CDR3 region has the DNA TGTGCCAGCAGCCCCCGGGACAGGGTGGCGGCTGAAGCTTTCTTT. It encodes CASSPRDRVAAEAFF.

This clonotype was counted ten times or more. V and J are TRBV20-1 and TRBJ2-1, with 9 bases fitting TRBD2. CDR3 length: 15 amino acids. With 2 bases clipped from V and 5 bases from J, the junction kept 7 bases outside the gene matches. Germline V lookup: CDR1 DFQATT, CDR2 SNEGSKA (reference sequence). CDR3 amino acids: CSARFRLADDNEQFF. The DNA for the CDR3 is TGCAGTGCTAGATTCCGACTAGCGGATGACAATGAGCAGTTCTTC.

This clonotype has at least ten counts. The rearrangement joins TRBV9 to TRBJ2-5; no definite D call. Trimming took 3 bases from V and 5 from J, leaving 11 bases between them. Germline V lookup: CDR1 SGDLS, CDR2 YYNGEE. The CDR3 totals 13 residues. The CDR3 sequence is CASSGRRSETQYF. In DNA, the CDR3 is TGTGCCAGCAGCGGCCGACGCAGCGAGACCCAGTACTTC.

This clonotype occurred many times. The chain joins TRBV12-3 or TRBV12-4 to TRBJ1-2; 8 positions match TRBD1. This CDR3 has 15 residues. V shed 0 bases and J 4 bases; nucleotides not matched to a gene: 4. Here the CDR3 reads CASSLAGQGAYGYTF. The CDR3 coding sequence is TGTGCCAGCAGTTTAGCGGGGCAGGGGGCCTATGGCTACACCTTC.

This clonotype was picked up many times. This chain joins TRBV20-1 and TRBJ2-1; possible D gene TRBD2, 5 bases. The CDR3 has 12 residues. Germline-derived CDR1 and CDR2 are DFQATT and SNEGSKA (reference sequence). Between the trimmed V and J ends, which lost 3 bases and 9 bases, there was a span of 12 bases. As DNA, the CDR3 is TGCAGTGCTAGTTTCGGTACTAGTGAGCAGTTCTTC. It codes for CSASFGTSEQFF.

The V gene is TRBV2, the J gene TRBJ2-1; 8 nucleotides agree with TRBD1. This CDR3 comprises 14 residues. In germline, CDR1 is SNHLY, CDR2 FYNNEI. Trimming took 6 bases from V and 6 from J; bases not matched to a gene: 7. The CDR3 sequence: CASRPGQGGNEQFF. The CDR3 DNA reads TGTGCCAGCAGACCTGGACAGGGCGGCAATGAGCAGTTCTTC. The full variable domain, with the rest looked up from reference TRBV2 and TRBJ2-1, is EPEVTQTPSHQVTQMGQEVILRCVPISNHLYFYWYRQILGQKVEFLVSFYNNEISEKSEIFDDQFSVERPDGSNFTLKIRSTKLEDSAMYFCASRPGQGGNEQFFGPGTRLTVL.

This clonotype has ten or more counts. This chain connects TRBV10-3 to TRBJ1-5, with a possible D match to TRBD1 (6 bases). The CDR3 totals 14 residues. Germline CDR1 ENHRY, CDR2 SYGVKD. The ends were cut back, 3 bases at V and 2 bases at J, with 8 bases in the middle. CDR3 nucleotides: TGTGCCATCAGTGAACAGGGAGGCAATCAGCCCCAGCATTTT. Encoded protein: CAISEQGGNQPQHF.

The chain uses TRBV18 and TRBJ2-1; 9 bases agree with TRBD1. This CDR3 contains 13 residues. Germline-derived CDR1 and CDR2 are KGHSH and LQKENI. V lost 6 bases, J lost 8 bases, and 5 bases stayed unmatched. The CDR3 spells CASSGTGIYEQFF. For the CDR3, the DNA is TGTGCCAGCTCCGGGACAGGGATCTATGAGCAGTTCTTC.

This clonotype was seen at least ten times. A much bigger clone sits one base away, suggesting this may be a read error. This chain uses TRBV20-1 with TRBJ2-7, with D perhaps being TRBD1 or TRBD2 (5 bases each). The CDR3 is 11 amino acids. Germline V CDR1 and CDR2: DFQATT, SNEGSKA (reference sequence). The germline V and J ends were trimmed by 6 bases and 5 bases, with 11 bases remaining between them. The CDR3 reads CSATGRHEQYF. CDR3 in DNA: TGCAGTGCCACGGGGCGACACGAGCAGTACTTC.

This clonotype was seen repeatedly, ten times or more. The genes are TRBV5-1 and TRBJ1-2; 10 bases align to TRBD1. J was trimmed by 1 base and V by 0 bases; bases with no gene match: 9. CDR3 size: 18 residues. The germline V gene encodes CDR1 SGHRS and CDR2 YFSETQ. Here the CDR3 reads CASSLGDRGRGGNYGYTF. In DNA, the CDR3 is TGCGCCAGCAGCTTGGGGGACAGGGGTCGTGGTGGTAACTATGGCTACACCTTC.

This clonotype came up a few times. The chain joins TRBV30 to TRBJ1-5, with D possibly matching TRBD1 (6 bases). V lost 4 bases, J lost 1 base, and 8 bases lay in between. Germline V gives CDR1 GTSNPN, CDR2 SVGIG (reference sequence). This CDR3 is built from 13 residues. CDR3 coding DNA: TGTGCCTGGAACCAGGGGAGCAATCAGCCCCAGCATTTT. It is translated as CAWNQGSNQPQHF.

This clonotype showed up many times. DNA for the CDR3: TGTGCCAGCAGTTCATCCCGGACGTCCGGGGCCAACGTCCTGACTTTC. Its translation: CASSSSRTSGANVLTF. The rearrangement uses TRBV27 and TRBJ2-6; D gene unclear. Trimming removed 4 bases at V and 4 bases at J, with 14 bases between. The CDR3 loop spans 16 amino acids. CDR1 and CDR2 (germline): MNHEY, SMNVEV (reference sequence).